This TCR beta chain is from a study of tumor-infiltrating lymphocytes in localized non-small cell lung cancer. The sample holds one count of this clone. Its antigen is undetermined. The germline gene is not matched at one end of the junction; a read error may be the cause. Germline V lookup: CDR1 SSHAT, CDR2 FNYEAQ (reference sequence). CDR3 length: 14 amino acids. The study, taken as a whole, reports: Only some patients had TCR sequencing, depending on available tissue.

Here immunoSEQ multiplex PCR was the method, and the copy in TCRdb shows in-frame clones only, minus some. The sample consists of fewer than 11,000 clones, approximately 72% of them appearing once. The rearrangement uses TRBV7-7 and TRBJ1-5; D not resolved. The material sequenced was uninvolved lung tissue not adjacent to the tumor. This sequence originates from a human donor with non-small cell lung cancer. The DNA for the CDR3 is TGTGCTAGCAGCTCCGGGCCAGGTAATCAGCCCCAGCATTTT. Translated, it gives CASSSGPGNQPQHF.